This entry lists 31 T cell receptor beta chains sequenced from one sample in a study of long-term antiretroviral therapy in people with HIV. Survey-level immunoSEQ v3.0 assays were run. Measured with immunoSEQ multiplex PCR; TCRdb has only the in-frame clones, and not every one. This sample yields approximately 15,000 clones, of which 91% are seen a single time; approximately 10% belongs to the top ten. Sequencing was performed on unsorted PBMCs, taken 0.3 years after starting antiretroviral therapy. All receptors come from a man in his fifties or sixties with HIV.

V and J are TRBV27 and TRBJ2-2; D perhaps matches TRBD2 (7 bases). This CDR3 has 13 amino acids. The germline V gene encodes CDR1 MNHEY and CDR2 SMNVEV (reference sequence). Between the trimmed V and J ends, which lost 0 bases and 11 bases, there was a span of 10 bases. The CDR3 reads CASSLSGGGELFF. The DNA of the CDR3 is TGTGCCAGCAGTTTATCAGGGGGGGGAGAGCTGTTTTTT.

The gene calls are TRBV7-3 and TRBJ2-2, with TRBD2 matching 9 bases. The CDR3 is 16 amino acids. The germline V gene encodes CDR1 SGHTA and CDR2 FQGTGA. J gave up 1 base and V 2 bases, and 2 bases lay outside the gene matches. The CDR3 region is CASSLQAGGNTGELFF. CDR3 DNA: TGTGCCAGCAGCTTACAAGCGGGAGGGAACACCGGGGAGCTGTTTTTT.

The V call is TRBV7-9, the J call TRBJ1-5; 7 nucleotides match TRBD1. After removal of 3 bases from V and 7 bases from J, the junction contained 3 bases not matched to a gene. The CDR3 length is 13 residues. CDR1 is SEHNR and CDR2 is FQNEAQ in the germline V gene (reference sequence). The CDR3 DNA sequence: TGTGCCAGCAGCTTGCAGGGGGGACAGCCCCAGCATTTT. It is translated as CASSLQGGQPQHF.

The V call is TRBV5-4, the J call TRBJ2-1; D gene unclear. The CDR3 contains 15 residues. V was cut by 0 bases and J by 5 bases, with 12 bases left in between. Germline values: CDR1 SGHNT, CDR2 YYREEE (reference sequence). The CDR3 spells CASSLGTILHNEQFF. The CDR3 bases are TGTGCCAGCAGCTTGGGAACTATCCTACACAATGAGCAGTTCTTC.

This rearrangement joins TRBV10-1 to TRBJ2-3; D might be TRBD2 (6 bases). This CDR3 spans 14 amino acids. V gave up 3 bases and J gave up 0 bases, with 7 bases separating them. From germline, CDR1 is WNHNN and CDR2 SYGVQD (reference sequence). CDR3 sequence reads: CASSDGTSTDTQYF. CDR3 nucleotides: TGCGCCAGCAGTGACGGGACTAGCACAGATACGCAGTATTTT.

This clone was picked up a small number of times. This chain joins TRBV27 and TRBJ2-7, with 7 bases matching TRBD1. There are 13 residues in the CDR3. V lost 8 bases to trimming and J lost 0 bases; unmatched junction nucleotides: 4. Per germline, CDR1 MNHEY and CDR2 SMNVEV (reference sequence). The CDR3 loop is CASQDRFSYEQYF. In DNA form, the CDR3 reads TGTGCCAGCCAGGACAGGTTCTCCTACGAGCAGTACTTC.

This clone was seen once. The chain combines TRBV7-2 with TRBJ1-1; 7 bases line up with TRBD1. The CDR3 length is 14 residues. Germline CDR1 is SGHTA and CDR2 is FQGNSA. Trimming at V came to 5 bases and at J to 0 bases, leaving 3 bases not matched to a gene. CDR3 DNA: TGTGCCAGCAGCCGGGACAGTATGAACACTGAAGCTTTCTTT. It specifies CASSRDSMNTEAFF.

The V gene is TRBV7-9, the J gene TRBJ2-6; a weak D match, TRBD2 (5 bases). Deletions cut 5 bases from V and 0 bases from J, with 8 bases between. The CDR3 is 15 amino acids. Looked up from germline, CDR1 is SEHNR and CDR2 is FQNEAQ (reference sequence). This CDR3 is CASSRDFSGANVLTF. The CDR3 DNA is TGTGCCAGCAGCCGGGATTTCTCTGGGGCCAACGTCCTGACTTTC.

The chain's CDR3 is CASSQSGGGRVAFF. The CDR3 region has the DNA TGCGCCAGCAGTCAATCCGGAGGGGGCAGGGTTGCTTTCTTT. The chain carries TRBV23-1 and TRBJ1-1, with 7 positions matching TRBD1. TRBV23-1 is classed as an ORF, of uncertain function. CDR3 length: 14 residues. V lost 0 bases, J lost 11 bases, and 9 bases stayed unmatched.

The chain has TRBV15 and TRBJ1-2; D gene ambiguous. The CDR3 contains 13 residues. V lost 6 bases and J 4 bases, leaving 12 bases between the germline ends. In germline, CDR1 is LNHNV, CDR2 YYDKDF (reference sequence). The CDR3 DNA sequence: TGTGCCACCAGTAATCAGGTTGGCTATGGCTACACCTTC. The encoded protein is CATSNQVGYGYTF.

The genes are TRBV5-1 and TRBJ1-1; possibly TRBD1 for D (6 bases). Trimming took off 4 bases at V and 0 bases at J, with 13 bases between the two ends. The V gene's germline CDR1 is SGHRS and CDR2 YFSETQ. CDR3 length: 15 residues. This CDR3 reads CASSGGGPMNTEAFF. CDR3 nucleotide sequence: TGCGCCAGCAGCGGAGGGGGACCCATGAACACTGAAGCTTTCTTT.

The chain is built from TRBV5-1 and TRBJ2-2; D may be TRBD1 (5 bases). CDR1 is SGHRS, CDR2 YFSETQ, per germline. This CDR3 has 16 residues. Trimming pared 1 base from V and 3 bases from J, leaving 13 bases between. CDR3 amino acids: CASSLPQGIDTGELFF. The CDR3 DNA reads as TGCGCCAGCAGCTTGCCTCAGGGAATTGACACCGGGGAGCTGTTTTTT.

The chain has TRBV7-2 and TRBJ2-7, with 11 bases aligning to TRBD1. The CDR3 is 13 amino acids. The junction had 0 bases not matched to a gene; V was cut back by 3 bases and J by 5 bases. The V gene's germline CDR1 is SGHTA and CDR2 FQGNSA. The CDR3 DNA sequence: TGTGCCAGCAGCTTGGGACAGGGGGACGAGCAGTACTTC. This encodes CASSLGQGDEQYF. Using reference TRBV7-2 and TRBJ2-7 for the parts outside the CDR3, the full variable domain is GAGVSQSPSNKVTEKGKDVELRCDPISGHTALYWYRQSLGQGLEFLIYFQGNSAPDKSGLPSDRFSAERTGGSVSTLTIQRTQQEDSAVYLCASSLGQGDEQYFGPGTRLTVT.

The chain employs TRBV7-8 and TRBJ1-5; possible D gene TRBD1, 6 bases. CDR3 length equals 22 residues. Trimming cost V 2 bases and J 7 bases, with 36 bases left between them. The V gene's germline CDR1 is SGHVS and CDR2 FQNEAQ. The CDR3 DNA sequence: TGTGCCAGCAGCTTACTTATTTGGGGGGCCTCGTTCAAGGTGAGAGGAGGGCAGCCCCAGCATTTT. This translates into CASSLLIWGASFKVRGGQPQHF.

The chain uses TRBV10-3 and TRBJ2-5; a weak D match, TRBD1 (6 bases). This CDR3 has 15 amino acids. Germline CDR1 reads ENHRY; CDR2 reads SYGVKD. The V and J ends lost 3 bases and 6 bases respectively, with 17 bases between them. The CDR3 DNA sequence: TGTGCCATCAGTGATCAGGGGAGAGATCCGAAGACCCAGTACTTC. Translated: CAISDQGRDPKTQYF.

The V and J genes are TRBV6-5 and TRBJ2-7, with TRBD2 identical over 9 bases. The CDR3 length is 15 residues. Germline CDR1 and CDR2: MNHEY and SVGAGI. The V segment lost 3 bases and the J segment 1 base; nucleotides outside the gene matches: 4. The CDR3 is CASSYQRGVSYEQYF. CDR3 DNA: TGTGCCAGCAGTTATCAGCGGGGGGTTTCCTACGAGCAGTACTTC.

This clone occurred once. The rearrangement links TRBV10-3 to TRBJ2-7; TRBD1 matches 8 bases. CDR1 is ENHRY, CDR2 SYGVKD, per germline. This CDR3 spans 14 amino acids. V shed 9 bases, J shed 2 bases, and the junction held 9 bases outside the gene matches. DNA for the CDR3: TGTGCCATTCAAGCCCAGGGGGCCCCCTACGAGCAGTACTTC. As protein: CAIQAQGAPYEQYF.

V usage is TRBV7-8 and J usage is TRBJ2-5; tentative D call: TRBD2 (5 bases). Germline CDR1 is SGHVS and CDR2 is FQNEAQ. This CDR3 region has 14 residues. V was shortened by 5 bases and J by 5 bases, with 15 bases between the two germline ends. DNA for the CDR3: TGTGCCAGCAGCGCGGCCGGGGATCGGGAGACCCAGTACTTC. This codes for CASSAAGDRETQYF.

This chain links TRBV7-2 with TRBJ2-6; no definite D call. Germline V gene data show CDR1 as SGHTA and CDR2 as FQGNSA. The V and J ends lost 5 bases and 4 bases respectively, with 15 bases between them. The CDR3 has 16 residues. The CDR3 coding sequence is TGTGCCAGCAGCATACTAAGGTGGCCCGGGGCCAACGTCCTGACTTTC. Encoded protein: CASSILRWPGANVLTF. Drawing the rest from reference TRBV7-2 and TRBJ2-6, the complete variable domain is GAGVSQSPSNKVTEKGKDVELRCDPISGHTALYWYRQSLGQGLEFLIYFQGNSAPDKSGLPSDRFSAERTGGSVSTLTIQRTQQEDSAVYLCASSILRWPGANVLTFGAGSRLTVL.

The V call is TRBV4-3, the J call TRBJ2-1; D gene uncertain. Germline values: CDR1 LGHNA, CDR2 YSLEER. The V and J ends lost 0 bases and 0 bases respectively, with 9 bases between them. This CDR3 is 16 amino acids long. CDR3: CASSQEGYTSYNEQFF. The CDR3 DNA is TGCGCCAGCAGCCAAGAAGGATACACCTCCTACAATGAGCAGTTCTTC.

The V and J genes are TRBV28 and TRBJ2-3; maybe TRBD1 (6 bases). Germline CDR1 is MDHEN and CDR2 is SYDVKM. This CDR3 has 17 residues. V was cut by 5 bases and J by 2 bases, with 20 bases left in between. This CDR3 reads CASSTPGTPVFTDTQYF. The CDR3 DNA is TGTGCCAGCAGTACTCCCGGGACACCAGTTTTCACAGATACGCAGTATTTT.

The gene calls are TRBV10-3 and TRBJ2-7; TRBD1 matches at 10 bases. Germline lookup yields CDR1 ENHRY and CDR2 SYGVKD. CDR3 size: 14 residues. Losses at the gene ends were 10 bases for V and 5 bases for J; bases not matched to a gene: 11. CDR3 sequence (DNA): TGTGCCACCCAATCCGGGACAGGGGCCAACGAGCAGTACTTC. Residues: CATQSGTGANEQYF.

As to this clone: One junction end does not reproduce the germline sequence, and a read error may be involved. This sequence joins TRBV7-9 and TRBJ2-5; the D is unclear. This CDR3 is built from 10 residues. Per the germline V gene, CDR1 is SEHNR and CDR2 is FQNEAQ (reference sequence). The CDR3 here is CASSLESQYF. In DNA, the CDR3 is TGTGCCAGCAGCTTAGAGAGCCAGTACTTC. Drawing the rest from reference TRBV7-9 and TRBJ2-5, the complete variable domain is DTGVSQNPRHKITKRGQNVTFRCDPISEHNRLYWYRQTLGQGPEFLTYFQNEAQLEKSRLLSDRFSAERPKGSFSTLEIQRTEQGDSAMYLCASSLESQYFGPGTRLLVL.

The genes are TRBV2 and TRBJ1-2; TRBD1 agrees at 9 bases. CDR1 and CDR2 from the germline V gene are SNHLY and FYNNEI. CDR3 size: 14 residues. V trimming: 6 bases; J trimming: 7 bases; junction bases outside the gene matches: 9. CDR3 coding DNA: TGTGCCAGCAGCCCCCTACAGGGGGCGCGTGGCTACACCTTC. It translates to CASSPLQGARGYTF.

The rearrangement joins TRBV5-1 to TRBJ2-1; 8 bases agree with TRBD2. The CDR3 is 18 residues long. With 0 bases clipped from V and 4 bases from J, the junction kept 12 bases outside the gene matches. CDR1 and CDR2 from the germline V gene are SGHRS and YFSETQ. The CDR3 sequence: CASSLGQTSDDRYNEQFF. The CDR3 bases are TGCGCCAGCAGCTTGGGGCAGACTAGCGACGATAGATACAATGAGCAGTTCTTC.

The V call is TRBV19, the J call TRBJ1-1; 7 bases match TRBD1. The CDR3 consists of 15 residues. Germline V gene sequence: CDR1 LNHDA, CDR2 SQIVND (reference sequence). Unmatched junction bases numbered 11, after V lost 4 bases and J lost 6 bases. The CDR3 here is CASSTVQGTYPEAFF. CDR3 sequence (DNA): TGTGCCAGTAGTACGGTACAGGGGACGTACCCTGAAGCTTTCTTT.

This chain joins TRBV7-9 and TRBJ2-3, with D perhaps matching TRBD1 or TRBD2 (5 bases each). The CDR3 contains 13 residues. From germline, CDR1 is SEHNR and CDR2 FQNEAQ (reference sequence). Trimming took off 5 bases at V and 8 bases at J, with 14 bases between the two ends. The CDR3 loop is CASSPGAGGTQYF. The CDR3 DNA reads as TGTGCCAGCAGCCCCGGGGCTGGGGGTACGCAGTATTTT.

The chain combines TRBV10-1 with TRBJ2-5; D gene unclear. This CDR3 contains 13 residues. Germline CDR1 and CDR2: WNHNN and SYGVQD (reference sequence). V lost 4 bases and J 3 bases, leaving 9 bases between the germline ends. The CDR3 loop is CASSGVDEETQYF. CDR3 in DNA: TGCGCCAGCAGTGGGGTAGACGAAGAGACCCAGTACTTC.

The gene calls are TRBV18 and TRBJ2-1; D not certain. The CDR3 is 16 residues long. Germline CDR1 and CDR2: KGHSH and LQKENI. V was pared by 2 bases and J by 5 bases, with 16 bases between. The CDR3 DNA is TGTGCCAGCTCACCAATCACGGACGATCTAGACAATGAGCAGTTCTTC. Its protein is CASSPITDDLDNEQFF.

This chain uses TRBV9 with TRBJ1-2, with TRBD1 identical over 11 bases. The V segment lost 2 bases and the J segment 7 bases; nucleotides outside the gene matches: 10. This CDR3 has 16 amino acids. Germline V gene data show CDR1 as SGDLS and CDR2 as YYNGEE. The CDR3 DNA is TGTGCCAGCAGCGTGTTAAGCCGGGACAGGGGGTCTGGCTACACCTTC. Its translation: CASSVLSRDRGSGYTF.

The chain employs TRBV5-1 and TRBJ2-3; TRBD1 aligns across 8 bases. In germline, CDR1 is SGHRS, CDR2 YFSETQ. The CDR3 contains 15 residues. Losses at the gene ends were 6 bases for V and 1 base for J; bases not matched to a gene: 7. Here the CDR3 reads CASTLGGQGTDTQYF. The CDR3 DNA follows: TGCGCCAGCACCTTAGGGGGACAGGGCACAGATACGCAGTATTTT.